This T cell receptor (beta chain) was documented in a study of T cell responses to AZD1222 COVID-19 vaccine. TCRdb keeps only in-frame clones here, not all; method: immunoSEQ multiplex PCR. The sample lists about 130,000 clones, 80% to 90% seen once, with 8.5% to 12% in the top ten. This clone was seen more than once but under ten times. V dropped 1 base and J dropped 2; count of bases not matched to a gene: 15. Germline CDR1 reads MNHEY; CDR2 reads SVGEGT. This CDR3 is built from 20 residues. This TCR derives from an adult in good health. Sequencing used peripheral blood, obtained on day 0 of AZD1222 vaccination. This rearrangement joins TRBV6-2 or TRBV6-3 to TRBJ2-7; 12 bases agree with TRBD2. CDR3 in DNA: TGTGCCAGCAGTTACTATTCTAGCGGGAGGGCCGGTGCTCGGACCTACGAGCAGTACTTC. It specifies CASSYYSSGRAGARTYEQYF.